The 29 T cell receptor beta chains listed next were all sequenced from one sample in a study of blood T cell repertoires in COVID-19. The method was immunoSEQ multiplex PCR; TCRdb's version includes in-frame clones alone and lacks a portion of them. The data show roughly 150,000 clones, over 80% seen once. The sample was PBMCs or T cells enriched from blood (not recorded which). The receptors were sampled from a man between 65 and 85 years old who had been exposed to COVID-19.

This chain joins TRBV2 and TRBJ1-4; weak D call: TRBD1 (5 bases). The CDR3 contains 14 residues. Germline V gene lookup returns CDR1 SNHLY and CDR2 FYNNEI. Trimming took 7 bases from V and 5 from J, leaving 14 bases between them. Here the CDR3 reads CASTGSVSNEKLFF. Written as DNA, the CDR3 is TGTGCCAGCACAGGGTCTGTTTCAAATGAAAAACTGTTTTTT.

J is TRBJ2-4 and V is TRBV2; 12 bases are shared with TRBD2. The CDR3 extends over 14 amino acids. Germline V CDR1 and CDR2: SNHLY, FYNNEI. V shed 5 bases and J 5 bases; nucleotides not matched to a gene: 1. The CDR3 sequence is CASSRTSGENIQYF. The CDR3 bases are TGTGCCAGCAGTCGGACTAGCGGGGAAAACATTCAGTACTTC.

The V and J genes are TRBV11-2 and TRBJ2-7, with 7 bases identical to TRBD1. The junction had 6 bases not matched to a gene; V was cut back by 5 bases and J by 5 bases. This CDR3 has 13 residues. From germline, CDR1 is SGHAT and CDR2 FQNNGV. The CDR3 nucleotides are TGTGCCAGCAGCCCAGACAGGGTGCACGAGCAGTACTTC. Its translation is CASSPDRVHEQYF.

The CDR3 spells CASSTDQTAPVETQYF. The CDR3 DNA sequence: TGTGCCAGCAGCACCGACCAGACAGCGCCGGTAGAGACCCAGTACTTC. The rearrangement joins TRBV9 to TRBJ2-5; weak D call: TRBD1 (5 bases). The CDR3 runs 16 residues. CDR1 and CDR2 from the germline V gene are SGDLS and YYNGEE. V gave up 4 bases and J gave up 4 bases, with 20 bases separating them.

This sequence joins TRBV4-3 and TRBJ1-1, with no clear D. Looked up from germline, CDR1 is LGHNA and CDR2 is YSLEER. With 5 bases removed from V and 9 bases from J, the gap between germline ends came to 13 bases. CDR3 size: 12 residues. The CDR3 DNA reads TGCGCCAGCAGCTCTGGTGGCCGTCAAGCTTTCTTT. This translates into CASSSGGRQAFF.

The V and J genes are TRBV3-1 (or the pseudogene TRBV3-2) and TRBJ1-2; 8 bases agree with TRBD1. The CDR3 sequence is 16 residues long. The V and J ends lost 3 bases and 6 bases, in that order; junction bases with no gene match: 12. The germline CDR1 and CDR2 sequences are LGHDT and YNNKEL (reference sequence). This CDR3 reads CASSQLPLGQGDGYTF. Written as DNA, the CDR3 is TGTGCCAGCAGCCAGCTCCCGCTCGGACAGGGAGATGGCTACACCTTC.

The chain joins TRBV10-3 to TRBJ2-1; 14 positions match TRBD2. The CDR3 spans 17 residues. Per germline, CDR1 ENHRY and CDR2 SYGVKD. The junction had 6 bases not matched to a gene; V was cut back by 2 bases and J by 6 bases. As DNA, the CDR3 is TGTGCCATCAGTGAGCAGGGACTAGCGGGGGTTATCAATGAGCAGTTCTTC. It translates to CAISEQGLAGVINEQFF.

J is TRBJ2-1 and V is TRBV3-1 (or the pseudogene TRBV3-2), with D maybe TRBD2 (6 bases). The CDR3 runs 16 residues. CDR1 is LGHDT and CDR2 is YNNKEL in the germline V gene (reference sequence). The V end was cut by 0 bases, the J end by 7 bases, with 16 bases between. The CDR3 is CASSQEAGRPRNEQFF. For the CDR3, the DNA is TGTGCCAGCAGCCAAGAGGCGGGGAGGCCGCGGAATGAGCAGTTCTTC.

The chain recombines TRBV7-2 with TRBJ2-7, with 9 nucleotides matching TRBD1. Per germline, CDR1 SGHTA and CDR2 FQGNSA. The CDR3 consists of 17 residues. V lost 0 bases to trimming and J lost 5 bases; unmatched junction nucleotides: 11. The CDR3 reads CASSLAGQGLGGHEQYF. The CDR3 DNA sequence: TGTGCCAGCAGCTTAGCGGGACAGGGTCTCGGGGGCCACGAGCAGTACTTC.

This chain uses TRBV3-1 (or the pseudogene TRBV3-2) with TRBJ1-6; TRBD1 matches 10 bases. The germline V gene has CDR1 LGHDT and CDR2 YNNKEL (reference sequence). The length of the CDR3 is 14 residues. The junction had 2 bases not matched to a gene; V was cut back by 1 base and J by 11 bases. DNA for the CDR3: TGTGCCAGCAGCCAAGTTGGGACAGGGGCACCCCTCCACTTT. Translating it yields CASSQVGTGAPLHF.

This clone showed up just a few times. The CDR3: CASSWDFGEYQPQHF. CDR3 sequence (DNA): TGTGCCAGCAGTTGGGACTTTGGAGAATATCAGCCCCAGCATTTT. J is TRBJ1-5 and V is TRBV2; TRBD1 is a possible D gene (5 bases). The CDR3 has 15 residues. V was trimmed by 5 bases and J by 5 bases, leaving 16 bases between them. From germline, CDR1 is SNHLY and CDR2 FYNNEI.

The genes are TRBV5-1 and TRBJ2-7, with TRBD2 matching over 10 bases. V was pared by 3 bases and J by 5 bases, with 8 bases of the junction left unmatched. Germline assignment: CDR1 SGHRS and CDR2 YFSETQ. The CDR3 covers 15 residues. CDR3 nucleotide sequence: TGCGCCAGCAGCTCCAGCGGGAGGGCCGGCGACGAGCAGTACTTC. It codes for CASSSSGRAGDEQYF.

This chain joins TRBV5-1 and TRBJ1-3; D possibly corresponds to TRBD1 (6 bases). The CDR3 sequence is 15 residues long. CDR1 and CDR2 (germline): SGHRS, YFSETQ. Trimming cost V 0 bases and J 0 bases, with 7 bases left between them. The CDR3 DNA sequence: TGCGCCAGCAGCTTGGAGGACAGCTCTGGAAACACCATATATTTT. Its protein is CASSLEDSSGNTIYF. The whole variable domain, remainder taken from reference TRBV5-1 and TRBJ1-3, is KAGVTQTPRYLIKTRGQQVTLSCSPISGHRSVSWYQQTPGQGLQFLFEYFSETQRNKGNFPGRFSGRQFSNSRSEMNVSTLELGDSALYLCASSLEDSSGNTIYFGEGSWLTVV.

The chain has TRBV11-2 and TRBJ2-3, with 10 bases identical to TRBD2. CDR1 is SGHAT, CDR2 FQNNGV, per germline. The CDR3 runs 16 residues. V trimming: 4 bases; J trimming: 2 bases; junction bases outside the gene matches: 6. The DNA of the CDR3 is TGTGCCAGCAGCTCACGGACTAGCGGTTACACAGATACGCAGTATTTT. This codes for CASSSRTSGYTDTQYF.

This sequence joins TRBV5-6 and TRBJ1-2, with a possible D match to TRBD1 (5 bases). CDR3 size: 11 residues. Trimming removed 0 bases from V and 8 bases from J, with 5 bases in between. The germline V gene encodes CDR1 SGHDT and CDR2 YYEEEE. CDR3 amino acids: CASSLGGGYTF. The DNA for the CDR3 is TGTGCCAGCAGCTTGGGGGGCGGCTACACCTTC.

The genes are TRBV19 and TRBJ1-2; D perhaps matches TRBD1 (5 bases). This CDR3 has 15 amino acids. Trimming left V 7 bases short and J 5 bases short, with 20 bases between. Germline assignment: CDR1 LNHDA and CDR2 SQIVND (reference sequence). The CDR3 sequence is CASNSTFRDLYGYTF. The CDR3 DNA follows: TGTGCCAGTAATTCAACATTCCGGGACTTATATGGCTACACCTTC.

This chain connects TRBV2 to TRBJ2-3, with 7 bases identical to TRBD2. This CDR3 has 13 residues. Germline loops: CDR1 SNHLY, CDR2 FYNNEI. The trim removed 7 bases at V and 6 bases at J, leaving 7 bases unmatched. CDR3 in amino acids: CASISGLWDTQYF. CDR3 nucleotides: TGTGCCAGCATTAGCGGGCTATGGGATACGCAGTATTTT.

The chain recombines TRBV7-9 with TRBJ2-1; possible D gene TRBD2, 6 bases. Trimming pared 9 bases from V and 6 bases from J, leaving 21 bases between. This CDR3 has 15 amino acids. Germline lookup yields CDR1 SEHNR and CDR2 FQNEAQ (reference sequence). CDR3 in amino acids: CASRIRLAFPNEQFF. CDR3 DNA sequence: TGTGCCAGTCGAATTCGGCTAGCGTTCCCCAATGAGCAGTTCTTC.

The chain has TRBV19 and TRBJ1-3, with D tentatively TRBD1 (5 bases). The CDR3 loop spans 15 amino acids. Trimming pared 0 bases from V and 7 bases from J, leaving 13 bases between. The germline gives CDR1 LNHDA, CDR2 SQIVND (reference sequence). CDR3 sequence reads: CASSIEEGHWNTIYF. For the CDR3, the DNA is TGTGCCAGTAGTATAGAGGAGGGGCACTGGAACACCATATATTTT.

This chain links TRBV19 with TRBJ2-7; D gene ambiguous. Germline V gives CDR1 LNHDA, CDR2 SQIVND (reference sequence). The CDR3 is 14 residues long. With 5 bases removed from V and 2 bases from J, the gap between germline ends came to 13 bases. The CDR3 spells CASSQPGGPYEQYF. For the CDR3, the DNA is TGTGCCAGTAGTCAACCCGGTGGGCCCTACGAGCAGTACTTC.

The gene calls are TRBV19 and TRBJ2-7; D is perhaps TRBD1 (6 bases). CDR1 and CDR2 from the germline V gene are LNHDA and SQIVND (reference sequence). With 1 base removed from V and 4 bases from J, the gap between germline ends came to 11 bases. The length of the CDR3 is 14 residues. The CDR3 DNA reads as TGTGCCAGTAGTATAGGGGGGACAACGTACGAGCAGTACTTC. Its translation is CASSIGGTTYEQYF. The whole variable domain, remainder taken from reference TRBV19 and TRBJ2-7, is DGGITQSPKYLFRKEGQNVTLSCEQNLNHDAMYWYRQDPGQGLRLIYYSQIVNDFQKGDIAEGYSVSREKKESFPLTVTSAQKNPTAFYLCASSIGGTTYEQYFGPGTRLTVT.

The CDR3 DNA reads TGTGCCAGCAGCTCCGTGGGGGGAGGCTATGGCTACACCTTC. Translated, it gives CASSSVGGGYGYTF. The rearrangement joins TRBV11-2 to TRBJ1-2; D might be TRBD1 (5 bases). This CDR3 has 14 amino acids. Germline CDR1 SGHAT, CDR2 FQNNGV. V was trimmed by 4 bases and J by 4 bases, leaving 13 bases between them.

The genes are TRBV19 and TRBJ2-1, with 9 bases that match TRBD1. CDR3 length equals 14 residues. Losses at the gene ends were 7 bases for V and 4 bases for J; bases not matched to a gene: 5. Germline V gene sequence: CDR1 LNHDA, CDR2 SQIVND (reference sequence). CDR3 protein: CASIGTGTYNEQFF. CDR3 sequence (DNA): TGTGCCAGTATAGGGACAGGGACTTACAATGAGCAGTTCTTC. Drawing the rest from reference TRBV19 and TRBJ2-1, the complete variable domain is DGGITQSPKYLFRKEGQNVTLSCEQNLNHDAMYWYRQDPGQGLRLIYYSQIVNDFQKGDIAEGYSVSREKKESFPLTVTSAQKNPTAFYLCASIGTGTYNEQFFGPGTRLTVL.

The chain carries TRBV11-3 and TRBJ2-7, with D perhaps TRBD1 (5 bases). This CDR3 contains 15 residues. Germline-derived CDR1 and CDR2 are SGHNT and YENEEA. The V end was cut by 2 bases, the J end by 3 bases, with 14 bases between. The CDR3 DNA sequence: TGTGCCAGCAGCTTAAGGGGCGGTGTAGGCTACGAGCAGTACTTC. It codes for CASSLRGGVGYEQYF.

The chain couples TRBV7-4 to TRBJ2-1, with D perhaps matching TRBD1 (5 bases). Germline V gene data show CDR1 as SGHVT and CDR2 as SQSDAQ. This CDR3 contains 18 residues. With 2 bases removed from V and 3 bases from J, the gap between germline ends came to 20 bases. The CDR3 spells CASSLCSAGLPRYNEQFF. CDR3 sequence (DNA): TGTGCCAGCAGCTTATGTTCGGCAGGGTTGCCCCGCTACAATGAGCAGTTCTTC.

This chain uses TRBV18 with TRBJ2-1; D call uncertain. CDR3 length equals 14 residues. The V and J ends lost 6 bases and 9 bases respectively, with 18 bases between them. Germline V gene sequence: CDR1 KGHSH, CDR2 LQKENI. Written as DNA, the CDR3 is TGTGCCAGCTCCACGAAATCTGGGCAAGCTGAGCAGTTCTTC. Residues: CASSTKSGQAEQFF.

About this clone itself: At one of its ends the junction is not consistent with the germline gene, which may arise from a read error. The V and J genes are TRBV7-8 and TRBJ1-5, with 8 bases lining up with TRBD1. CDR1 SGHVS and CDR2 FQNEAQ come from the germline V gene. The CDR3 covers 12 residues. For the CDR3, the DNA is TGTGCCAGCAGCCGAGACAGGGGAGTCTGGGATTTT. Its protein is CASSRDRGVWDF.

V and J are TRBV7-9 and TRBJ2-5, with 9 bases aligning to TRBD1. The junction had 9 bases not matched to a gene; V was cut back by 2 bases and J by 5 bases. The CDR3 is 16 amino acids. The germline gives CDR1 SEHNR, CDR2 FQNEAQ (reference sequence). Written as DNA, the CDR3 is TGTGCCAGCAGCTTAAGGCTCCGGACAGGGGCCGAGACCCAGTACTTC. Its translation: CASSLRLRTGAETQYF.

This chain uses TRBV5-1 with TRBJ2-3; 8 positions match TRBD1. The CDR3 sequence is 15 residues long. CDR1 is SGHRS, CDR2 YFSETQ, per germline. Trimming removed 4 bases from V and 2 bases from J; junction bases left unmatched: 6. The CDR3 reads CASSLGTGITDTQYF. Written as DNA, the CDR3 is TGCGCCAGCAGCCTTGGGACAGGAATCACAGATACGCAGTATTTT.